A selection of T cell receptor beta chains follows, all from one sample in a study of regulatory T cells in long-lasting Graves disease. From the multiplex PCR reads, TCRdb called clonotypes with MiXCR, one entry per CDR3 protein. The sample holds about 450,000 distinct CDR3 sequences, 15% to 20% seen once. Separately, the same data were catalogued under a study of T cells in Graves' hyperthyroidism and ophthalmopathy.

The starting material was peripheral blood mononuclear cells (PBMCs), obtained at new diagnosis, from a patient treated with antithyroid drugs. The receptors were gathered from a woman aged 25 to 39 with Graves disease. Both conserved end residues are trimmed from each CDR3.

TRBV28	ASSLLASGNNEQF
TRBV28	ASSIGTRSSNQPQH
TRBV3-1	ASTFRAGELF
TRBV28	ASSFLNSDSNNEQF
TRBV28	ASSAPRGLREQY
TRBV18	ASSPMGVEGYT
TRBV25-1	ASSDGLGRGEAF
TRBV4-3	ASSQEWGGLAYNEQF
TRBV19	ASSSSSGTEQY
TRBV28	ASSLGTSGPTGELF
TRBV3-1	ASSQRTSGVGANVLT
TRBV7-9	ASSDTGGGTDTQY
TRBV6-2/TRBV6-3	ASSYSGTSGGAEQF
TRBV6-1	ASSDEPGAPYEQY
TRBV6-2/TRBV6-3	ASSEPNQGAGGEQY
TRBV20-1	SARSRTGNTEAF
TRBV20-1	SASGQASYEQY
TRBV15	ATNWGQKLYSNQPQH
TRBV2	ASSVARLDNEQF
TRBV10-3	AISLAGRQETQY
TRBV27	ASSPDIGTEAF
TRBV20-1	SATAAKNIQY
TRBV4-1	ASSRPGQGTDTQY
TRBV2	ASYGGRSTYEQY
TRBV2	ASGAMADSTGELF
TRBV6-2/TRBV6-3	ASSPWTSGSQSEQY
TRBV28	ASVGRDYEQY
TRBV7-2	ASSTPGAGQPQH
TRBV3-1	ASSQAGRGRRGETQY
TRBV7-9	ASSSRFETQY
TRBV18	ASSPAPNTEAF
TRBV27	ASSFGRRSYNEQF
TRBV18	ASSILSRSDEQY
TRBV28	ASRRLGQGERSPLH
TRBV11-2	ASSLEERKLF
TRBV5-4	ASSLARMGRQETQY
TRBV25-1	ASSEPFGGTNTEAF
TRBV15	ATSRDGSLYEQY
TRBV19	ASSAIRQGRTDTQY
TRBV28	ASSFGGTEEGGNQPQH
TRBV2	ASSPLPGVYEQY
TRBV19	ASKGRGMNTEAF
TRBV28	ASRAGTGRFSNQPQH
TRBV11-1	ASSPPGRSYNEQF
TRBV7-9	ASSLSGGRAGEQY
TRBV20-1	SASDRGDATNEKLF
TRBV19	ASKGGDASQETQY
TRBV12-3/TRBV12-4	ASSSTESLPYNEQF
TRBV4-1	ASSQVGLTGNQF
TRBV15	ATSNKETQY
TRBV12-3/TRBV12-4	ASSPGTGGAIGELF
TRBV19	ASSPRASGIGELF
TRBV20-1	SAIGTASYEQY
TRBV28	ASSLVRVRTGELF
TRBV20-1	SASPGTGAPYEQY